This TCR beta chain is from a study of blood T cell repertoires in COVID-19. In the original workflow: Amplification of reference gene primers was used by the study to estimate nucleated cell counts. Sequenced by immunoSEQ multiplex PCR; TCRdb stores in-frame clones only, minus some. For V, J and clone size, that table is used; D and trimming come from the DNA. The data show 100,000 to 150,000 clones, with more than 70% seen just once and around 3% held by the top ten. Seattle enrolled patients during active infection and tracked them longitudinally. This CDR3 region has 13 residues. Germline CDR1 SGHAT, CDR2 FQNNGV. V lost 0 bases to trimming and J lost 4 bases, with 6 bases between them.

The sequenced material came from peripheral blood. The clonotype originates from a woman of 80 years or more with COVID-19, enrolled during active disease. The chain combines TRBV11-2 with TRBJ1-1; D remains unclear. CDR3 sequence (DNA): TGTGCCAGCAGCTTAGAGGGAGTCACTGAAGCTTTCTTT. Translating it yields CASSLEGVTEAFF.